This T cell receptor (beta chain) derives from a study of T cells in Graves' hyperthyroidism and ophthalmopathy. Amplification of TCR beta CDR3 regions was performed using RNA transcripts as template. Researchers ran a first-round RT-PCR on the TCR CDR3 using the HTBI primer set. TCRdb re-derived calls from the multiplex PCR reads in MiXCR, one entry per CDR3 protein. The data contain more than 650,000 distinct CDR3 sequences, around 15% of them seen just once; the ten biggest clones take up around 9.6%. Trimming cost V 4 bases and J 9 bases, with 12 bases left between them. CDR1 and CDR2 (germline): SEHNR, FQNEAQ (reference sequence). This CDR3 contains 12 residues. Patients were excluded for uncontrolled infection, other autoimmune disease, pregnancy or lactation. This clonotype was found many times.

Sequenced material: blood. The source of this sequence is a woman under 30 with Graves' hyperthyroidism. The chain links TRBV7-9 to TRBJ1-1; D is undetermined. The CDR3, as DNA: TGTGCCAGCAGCTCCGGAATGAGGCAAGCTTTCTTT. Its protein is CASSSGMRQAFF.